Presented here are 3 T cell receptor beta chains from one specimen sequenced in a study of control samples from healthy donors and cancer patients (dated by TCRdb to the early 2020s). Library prep was done by the immunoSEQ multiplex PCR assay. Not all clones reach the TCRdb copy of this immuneACCESS table, which keeps in-frame sequences only. Checked studies attribute under half of the gap to unresolved V genes and leave the rest unexplained. The sample table lists under 70,000 clones, approximately 90% of them with a count of one. The top ten constitute over 11% of the sample. The material sequenced was PBMCs. The receptors were gathered from a man between 60 and 75 years old with head and neck cancer.

This chain uses TRBV18 with TRBJ1-5; D perhaps matches TRBD1 (5 bases). This CDR3 has 17 amino acids. Germline CDR1 is KGHSH and CDR2 is LQKENI. The ends were cut back, 2 bases at V and 0 bases at J, with 14 bases in the middle. In DNA, the CDR3 is TGTGCCAGCTCACCAGCCGACAGACGACATAGCAATCAGCCCCAGCATTTT. This translates into CASSPADRRHSNQPQHF.

V and J are TRBV21-1 and TRBJ1-1. TRBV21-1 is described as a pseudogene. This CDR3 region has 14 residues. The CDR3 loop reads CASSGPGGGRGAFF. In nucleotides, the CDR3 is TGTGCCAGCAGCGGGCCTGGCGGAGGTCGAGGAGCTTTCTTT.

V is TRBV7-2 and J is TRBJ2-7; 8 bases match TRBD1. This CDR3 spans 14 amino acids. Trimming removed 9 bases from V and 0 bases from J; junction bases left unmatched: 7. CDR1 and CDR2 from the germline V gene are SGHTA and FQGNSA. In DNA form, the CDR3 reads TGTGCCAGTAGGACAGGGTTAAGCTCCTACGAGCAGTACTTC. It translates to CASRTGLSSYEQYF.